A single sample gave rise to the 21 T cell receptor beta chains below, sequenced in a study of control samples from healthy donors and cancer patients. TCRdb's table, derived via immunoSEQ multiplex PCR, lists solely in-frame clones and lacks some. In the table there are around 120,000 clones, 90% to 95% of which are singletons. Sequenced: PBMCs. These receptor sequences come from a man aged 50 to 60 with head and neck cancer.

The rearrangement links TRBV4-2 to TRBJ1-2; D perhaps matches TRBD1 (5 bases). CDR3 length: 17 amino acids. Germline lookup yields CDR1 LGHNA and CDR2 YNFKEQ. The V end lost 0 bases, the J end lost 8 bases, and 22 bases lay between the germline ends. CDR3 sequence reads: CASSQDRGVRIGAGYTF. CDR3 bases: TGTGCCAGCAGCCAAGATAGGGGCGTCCGGATCGGAGCAGGCTACACCTTC.

This clone was seen just once. Within the sample, other DNA sequences also encode this same CDR3. The chain recombines TRBV7-2 with TRBJ2-5; no clear D gene. Trimming shortened V by 2 bases and J by 4 bases, and 2 bases separated the two germline ends. Germline CDR1 SGHTA, CDR2 FQGNSA. The CDR3 is 11 residues long. The CDR3 DNA reads TGTGCCAGCAGCTTAACAGAGACCCAGTACTTC. It yields the protein CASSLTETQYF. Full variable domain (rest looked up from reference TRBV7-2 and TRBJ2-5): GAGVSQSPSNKVTEKGKDVELRCDPISGHTALYWYRQSLGQGLEFLIYFQGNSAPDKSGLPSDRFSAERTGGSVSTLTIQRTQQEDSAVYLCASSLTETQYFGPGTRLLVL.

The chain couples TRBV20-1 to TRBJ2-7; D not resolved. The V end lost 3 bases, the J end lost 3 bases, and 18 bases lay between the germline ends. Germline V gives CDR1 DFQATT, CDR2 SNEGSKA (reference sequence). The CDR3 sequence is 15 residues long. CDR3 nucleotides: TGCAGTGCTAGTGGCCTTAGGTCCTTAGGCTACGAGCAGTACTTC. The encoded protein is CSASGLRSLGYEQYF.

This rearrangement joins TRBV5-4 to TRBJ1-6; 7 bases map to TRBD1. Per germline, CDR1 SGHNT and CDR2 YYREEE (reference sequence). V shed 4 bases and J 7 bases; nucleotides not matched to a gene: 5. The CDR3 consists of 14 residues. CDR3 sequence reads: CASSRDRENSPLHF. The CDR3 bases are TGTGCCAGCAGCCGGGACAGAGAGAATTCACCCCTCCACTTT.

The chain uses TRBV4-3 and TRBJ2-5, with TRBD2 as a possible D gene (5 bases). The ends were cut back, 0 bases at V and 4 bases at J, with 9 bases in the middle. Looked up from germline, CDR1 is LGHNA and CDR2 is YSLEER. This CDR3 spans 14 amino acids. The CDR3 region is CASSQDGERETQYF. For the CDR3, the DNA is TGCGCCAGCAGCCAAGATGGGGAGAGAGAGACCCAGTACTTC.

This clone occurred a few times. The chain recombines TRBV3-1 (or the pseudogene TRBV3-2) with TRBJ2-6; D is uncertain. The V and J ends lost 4 bases and 0 bases respectively, with 7 bases between them. The length of the CDR3 is 15 residues. Germline lookup yields CDR1 LGHDT and CDR2 YNNKEL (reference sequence). CDR3 residues: CASSPQYSGANVLTF. CDR3 bases: TGTGCCAGCAGCCCCCAATACTCTGGGGCCAACGTCCTGACTTTC.

J is TRBJ2-5 and V is TRBV5-3; D ambiguous. TRBV5-3 is marked as an open reading frame, function uncertain. CDR3 length: 12 amino acids. Trimming took 8 bases from V and 4 from J, leaving 12 bases between them. CDR3 nucleotide sequence: TGTGCCAGGACTGCGGTTGGAGAGACCCAGTACTTC. Amino acids: CARTAVGETQYF.

This rearrangement joins TRBV4-2 to TRBJ2-7; TRBD2 might be the D (5 bases). The CDR3 is 15 residues long. Trimming pared 0 bases from V and 5 bases from J, leaving 14 bases between. The germline V gene has CDR1 LGHNA and CDR2 YNFKEQ. The CDR3, as DNA: TGTGCCAGCAGCCAAGATATACTAGAGGGAGACGAGCAGTACTTC. This encodes CASSQDILEGDEQYF.

The J gene is TRBJ2-7, the V gene TRBV4-1, with D tentatively TRBD1 or TRBD2 (5 bases each). There are 16 residues in the CDR3. V was shortened by 8 bases and J by 2 bases, with 22 bases between the two germline ends. Germline V CDR1 and CDR2: MGHRA, YSYEKL. The CDR3 nucleotides are TGCGCCAGCCCGGGACGGAGGACGACCGTTACCTACGAGCAGTACTTC. Protein product: CASPGRRTTVTYEQYF.

The J gene is TRBJ1-2, the V gene TRBV20-1; D call uncertain. Germline V gene sequence: CDR1 DFQATT, CDR2 SNEGSKA (reference sequence). The CDR3 covers 11 residues. The CDR3 protein is CSTKLTGGYTF. The CDR3 DNA reads TGCTCGACTAAACTTACGGGTGGCTACACCTTC.

This clone was recorded only once. CDR3 loop: CASNPWTGVGENSPLHF. For the CDR3, the DNA is TGTGCCAGCAACCCTTGGACAGGCGTGGGGGAAAATTCACCCCTCCACTTT. The chain joins TRBV7-9 to TRBJ1-6; 7 nucleotides line up with TRBD1. V shed 7 bases, J shed 7 bases, and the junction held 16 bases outside the gene matches. The CDR3 covers 17 residues. The germline gives CDR1 SEHNR, CDR2 FQNEAQ (reference sequence).

This clone appeared a few times. The J gene is TRBJ2-2, the V gene TRBV5-6; 9 nucleotides line up with TRBD1. The V gene's germline CDR1 is SGHDT and CDR2 YYEEEE. The CDR3 is 14 amino acids. The V gene end was trimmed by 5 bases and the J gene end by 5 bases; junction bases not matched to a gene: 4. As DNA, the CDR3 is TGTGCCAGCAGGGGGGACAGGGTAACCGGGGAGCTGTTTTTT. Its protein is CASRGDRVTGELFF.

The chain has TRBV9 and TRBJ2-2, with 10 bases fitting TRBD2. Trimming took 0 bases from V and 6 from J; bases not matched to a gene: 2. Germline loops: CDR1 SGDLS, CDR2 YYNGEE. The CDR3 is 15 residues long. The CDR3 nucleotides are TGTGCCAGCAGCGTAGTCAGCGGGGGGGCCGGGGAGCTGTTTTTT. It encodes CASSVVSGGAGELFF.

The CDR3 DNA is TGTGCCACCAGTGATTCGGGTCGGGGGTATGAGCAGTTCTTC. This gives the protein CATSDSGRGYEQFF. The gene calls are TRBV24-1 and TRBJ2-1; a weak D match, TRBD2 (6 bases). CDR1 and CDR2 (germline): KGHDR, SFDVKD. The CDR3 totals 14 residues. Trimming shortened V by 2 bases and J by 8 bases, and 12 bases separated the two germline ends.

The chain employs TRBV14 and TRBJ2-2, with no clear D. The CDR3 extends over 16 amino acids. Germline CDR1 reads SGHDN; CDR2 reads FVKESK. V was shortened by 0 bases and J by 3 bases, with 11 bases between the two germline ends. CDR3 amino acids: CASSQDKMLDTGELFF. For the CDR3, the DNA is TGTGCCAGCAGCCAAGACAAGATGTTGGACACCGGGGAGCTGTTTTTT.

The chain has TRBV15 and TRBJ2-1; 14 bases are shared with TRBD2. The CDR3 runs to 17 residues. Germline V gives CDR1 LNHNV, CDR2 YYDKDF (reference sequence). J lost 9 bases, V lost 0 bases, and 7 bases had no gene match. CDR3 coding DNA: TGTGCCACCAGCAGAGATAAGATTGGACTAGCGGGGGGTGAGCAGTTCTTC. Translated, it gives CATSRDKIGLAGGEQFF.

In regard to this clone: This CDR3 is also generated by other DNA sequences in the sample. The chain recombines TRBV12-3 or TRBV12-4 with TRBJ1-1; D uncertain. The V end was cut by 2 bases, the J end by 4 bases, with 5 bases between. The CDR3 is 12 residues long. CDR3 sequence: CASSLRGTEAFF. CDR3 sequence (DNA): TGTGCCAGCAGTTTACGGGGCACTGAAGCTTTCTTT.

The rearrangement uses TRBV7-9 and TRBJ2-1; no clear D gene. CDR3 length: 17 amino acids. CDR1 is SEHNR and CDR2 is FQNEAQ in the germline V gene (reference sequence). Trimming left V 4 bases short and J 10 bases short, with 26 bases between. CDR3 coding DNA: TGTGCCAGCAGCTCAAGTGCGTTAGTTATTCGGGCGCCCGAGCAGTTCTTC. It codes for CASSSSALVIRAPEQFF.

V usage is TRBV5-5 and J usage is TRBJ1-5; D is perhaps TRBD1 (6 bases). Germline assignment: CDR1 SGHKS and CDR2 YYEKEE (reference sequence). The CDR3 loop spans 14 amino acids. V was clipped by 4 bases and J by 4 bases, with 12 bases between them. In nucleotides, the CDR3 is TGTGCCAGCAGCGCCGGGACATATAATCAGCCCCAGCATTTT. This encodes CASSAGTYNQPQHF.

The genes are TRBV28 and TRBJ1-5; tentative D call: TRBD1 (5 bases). The V gene lost 6 bases and the J gene lost 5 bases, with 8 bases spanning the gap. CDR1 is MDHEN, CDR2 SYDVKM, per germline. This CDR3 spans 12 amino acids. DNA for the CDR3: TGTGCCAGCAGACCGGGGGATCAGCCCCAGCATTTT. Translation: CASRPGDQPQHF. The complete variable domain, with remaining parts taken from reference TRBV28 and TRBJ1-5, reads DVKVTQSSRYLVKRTGEKVFLECVQDMDHENMFWYRQDPGLGLRLIYFSYDVKMKEKGDIPEGYSVSREKKERFSLILESASTNQTSMYLCASRPGDQPQHFGDGTRLSIL.

The chain recombines TRBV7-6 with TRBJ1-1; no reliable D call. This CDR3 has 13 residues. V dropped 3 bases and J dropped 8 bases, with 13 bases sitting between them. Germline V lookup: CDR1 SGHVS, CDR2 FNYEAQ. The CDR3 DNA reads as TGTGCCAGCAGCTTGGTAAAGGACGAAGAAGCTTTCTTT. Translating it yields CASSLVKDEEAFF.